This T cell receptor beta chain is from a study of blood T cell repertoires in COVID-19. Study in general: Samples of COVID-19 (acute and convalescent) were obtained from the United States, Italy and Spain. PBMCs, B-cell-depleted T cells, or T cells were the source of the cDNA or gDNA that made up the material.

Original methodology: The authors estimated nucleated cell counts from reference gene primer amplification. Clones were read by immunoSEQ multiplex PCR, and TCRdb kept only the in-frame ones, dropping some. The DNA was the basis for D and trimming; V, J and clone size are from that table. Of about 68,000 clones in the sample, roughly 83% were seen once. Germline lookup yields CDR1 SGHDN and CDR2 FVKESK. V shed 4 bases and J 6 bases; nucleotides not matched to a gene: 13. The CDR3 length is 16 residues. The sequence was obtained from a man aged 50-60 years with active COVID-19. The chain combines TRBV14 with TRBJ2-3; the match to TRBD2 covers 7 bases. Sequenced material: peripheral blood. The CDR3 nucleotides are TGTGCCAGCAGCCCCGGACTAGAAGGGTTGGGGGATACGCAGTATTTT. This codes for CASSPGLEGLGDTQYF.